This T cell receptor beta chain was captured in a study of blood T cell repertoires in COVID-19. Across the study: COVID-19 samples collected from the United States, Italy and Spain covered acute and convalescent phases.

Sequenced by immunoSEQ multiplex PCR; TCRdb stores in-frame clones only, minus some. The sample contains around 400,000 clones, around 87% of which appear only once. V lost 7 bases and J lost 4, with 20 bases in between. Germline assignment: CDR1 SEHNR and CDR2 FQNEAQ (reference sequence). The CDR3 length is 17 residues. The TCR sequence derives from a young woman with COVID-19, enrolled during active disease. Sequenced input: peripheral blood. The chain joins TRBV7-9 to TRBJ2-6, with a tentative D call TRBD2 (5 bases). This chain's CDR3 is CASINSPGGRGANVLTF. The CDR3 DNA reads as TGTGCCAGCATCAATTCGCCAGGAGGTAGGGGGGCCAACGTCCTGACTTTC. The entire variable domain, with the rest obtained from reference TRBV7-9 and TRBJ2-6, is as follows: DTGVSQNPRHKITKRGQNVTFRCDPISEHNRLYWYRQTLGQGPEFLTYFQNEAQLEKSRLLSDRFSAERPKGSFSTLEIQRTEQGDSAMYLCASINSPGGRGANVLTFGAGSRLTVL.